This passage covers 2 T cell receptor beta chains from one sample sequenced in a study of blood T cell repertoires in COVID-19. The assay was immunoSEQ multiplex PCR, and TCRdb's table has in-frame clones only and misses some. The sample carries under 250,000 clones, 87% recorded once. Sequencing was done on a sample of peripheral blood. Receptors originate from a man younger than 35 with active or convalescent COVID-19.

The chain couples TRBV6-4 to TRBJ1-4; no clear D gene. The V end lost 8 bases, the J end lost 8 bases, and 15 bases lay between the germline ends. This CDR3 region has 13 residues. The germline gives CDR1 MRHNA, CDR2 SNTAGT. The CDR3 nucleotides read TGTGCCAGCGCCGAGGTCGGTGGAGAAAAACTGTTTTTT. Its protein product is CASAEVGGEKLFF.

The V and J genes are TRBV19 and TRBJ2-1; 8 nucleotides line up with TRBD2. The CDR3 spans 15 residues. The trim removed 10 bases at V and 0 bases at J, leaving 8 bases unmatched. Germline CDR1 reads LNHDA; CDR2 reads SQIVND (reference sequence). Written as DNA, the CDR3 is TGTGCCACCCGGACTAGCTGGAGCTCCTACAATGAGCAGTTCTTC. It codes for CATRTSWSSYNEQFF. The entire variable domain, with the rest obtained from reference TRBV19 and TRBJ2-1, is as follows: DGGITQSPKYLFRKEGQNVTLSCEQNLNHDAMYWYRQDPGQGLRLIYYSQIVNDFQKGDIAEGYSVSREKKESFPLTVTSAQKNPTAFYLCATRTSWSSYNEQFFGPGTRLTVL.